These 9 T cell receptor beta chains were all obtained from the same sample, sequenced in a study of cytomegalovirus exposure and HLA in healthy donors (dated by TCRdb to between 2016 and 2019). The library was made by the immunoSEQ multiplex PCR assay. For the multiplex PCR, a mixture combining 60 forward primers for TCR Vbeta segments and 13 reverse primers for TCR Jbeta segments was used. TCRdb took this table from immuneACCESS and kept in-frame rearrangements with V and J called. Such tables lack part of the clones; where checked against another copy, unresolved V genes explain under half of the gap, and the rest is unexplained. The sample has 180,000 or so clones on record, under 85% of them singletons. The ten largest clones represent about 3% of the sample. The sample consisted of PBMCs. The receptors were sampled from a male donor in good health and CMV-seronegative.

This clone showed up just a few times. CDR3 nucleotide sequence: TGCGCCAGCAGCCAAGACAGGGTCTTCGGCTACACCTTC. The encoded protein is CASSQDRVFGYTF. The genes are TRBV4-1 and TRBJ1-2; D might be TRBD1 (5 bases). This CDR3 is built from 13 residues. The germline V gene encodes CDR1 MGHRA and CDR2 YSYEKL. V lost 0 bases to trimming and J lost 8 bases, with 10 bases between them.

This chain links TRBV11-3 with TRBJ2-7; 8 nucleotides agree with TRBD2. The J call may be in error: the DNA end matches TRBJ2-1 better. This CDR3 has 14 residues. The germline V gene has CDR1 SGHNT and CDR2 YENEEA. This CDR3 is CASSLDFSGAEQFF. As DNA, the CDR3 is TGTGCCAGCAGCTTAGATTTTAGCGGGGCTGAGCAGTTCTTC.

This chain connects TRBV11-2 to TRBJ2-3; possibly TRBD2 for D (7 bases). Trimming took 1 base from V and 3 from J, leaving 14 bases between them. Germline lookup yields CDR1 SGHAT and CDR2 FQNNGV. The CDR3 sequence is 16 residues long. For the CDR3, the DNA is TGTGCCAGCAGCTTAGGACCAGCGGGACAAACAGATACGCAGTATTTT. Its translation is CASSLGPAGQTDTQYF.

This clone turned up a few times. The V gene is TRBV2, the J gene TRBJ1-6; TRBD1 aligns across 12 bases. This CDR3 is 13 amino acids long. V dropped 8 bases and J dropped 9; count of bases not matched to a gene: 2. The germline V gene has CDR1 SNHLY and CDR2 FYNNEI. CDR3 sequence (DNA): TGTGCCAGCCGGGACAGGGGGCTTTCACCCCTCCACTTT. It codes for CASRDRGLSPLHF.

The rearrangement joins TRBV25-1 to TRBJ2-5; D gene uncertain. Between the trimmed V and J ends, which lost 5 bases and 7 bases, there was a span of 20 bases. Germline V CDR1 and CDR2: MGHDK, SYGVNS. This CDR3 comprises 15 residues. The CDR3 is CASSRTVPSCGTQYF. CDR3 bases: TGTGCCAGCAGTCGAACTGTCCCATCATGTGGGACCCAGTACTTC. The entire variable domain, with the rest obtained from reference TRBV25-1 and TRBJ2-5, is as follows: EADIYQTPRYLVIGTGKKITLECSQTMGHDKMYWYQQDPGMELHLIHYSYGVNSTEKGDLSSESTVSRIRTEHFPLTLESARPSHTSQYLCASSRTVPSCGTQYFGPGTRLLVL.

The gene calls are TRBV29-1 and TRBJ1-2; no firm D call. The CDR3 is made up of 13 amino acids. From germline, CDR1 is SQVTM and CDR2 ANQGSEA. V was trimmed by 4 bases and J by 7 bases, leaving 16 bases between them. The CDR3 DNA follows: TGCAGCGTTGTAGGACTGAGCACGGGTGGCTACACCTTC. This translates into CSVVGLSTGGYTF. Full variable domain (missing parts from reference TRBV29-1 and TRBJ1-2): SAVISQKPSRDICQRGTSLTIQCQVDSQVTMMFWYRQQPGQSLTLIATANQGSEATYESGFVIDKFPISRPNLTFSTLTVSNMSPEDSSIYLCSVVGLSTGGYTFGSGTRLTVV.

This clone was seen a few times. A much bigger clone sits one base away, suggesting this may be a read error. J is TRBJ2-7 and V is TRBV28; 7 bases match TRBD2. V gave up 5 bases and J gave up 3 bases; unmatched junction bases: 10. The V gene's germline CDR1 is MDHEN and CDR2 SYDVKM. CDR3 size: 15 residues. The CDR3 region is CASSPQLASHYEQYF. The CDR3 nucleotides read TGTGCCAGCAGTCCCCAACTAGCGAGCCACTACGAGCAGTACTTC. Using reference TRBV28 and TRBJ2-7 for the parts outside the CDR3, the full variable domain is DVKVTQSSRYLVKRTGEKVFLECVQDMDHENMFWYRQDPGLGLRLIYFSYDVKMKEKGDIPEGYSVSREKKERFSLILESASTNQTSMYLCASSPQLASHYEQYFGPGTRLTVT.

This clone was found once. The CDR3 loop reads CAWGMFRSTEAFF. CDR3 nucleotides: TGTGCCTGGGGAATGTTCCGGAGCACTGAAGCTTTCTTT. The chain recombines TRBV30 with TRBJ1-1, with D hard to call. The V gene lost 5 bases and the J gene lost 4 bases, with 14 bases spanning the gap. Germline assignment: CDR1 GTSNPN and CDR2 SVGIG (reference sequence). The CDR3 consists of 13 residues.

The V gene is TRBV10-1, the J gene TRBJ1-1; D ambiguous. The CDR3 has 15 amino acids. V shed 0 bases and J shed 1 base, with 9 bases lying between them. Germline V CDR1 and CDR2: WNHNN, SYGVQD (reference sequence). CDR3 amino acids: CASSESPVGNTEAFF. In nucleotides, the CDR3 is TGCGCCAGCAGTGAGTCCCCGGTCGGGAACACTGAAGCTTTCTTT.